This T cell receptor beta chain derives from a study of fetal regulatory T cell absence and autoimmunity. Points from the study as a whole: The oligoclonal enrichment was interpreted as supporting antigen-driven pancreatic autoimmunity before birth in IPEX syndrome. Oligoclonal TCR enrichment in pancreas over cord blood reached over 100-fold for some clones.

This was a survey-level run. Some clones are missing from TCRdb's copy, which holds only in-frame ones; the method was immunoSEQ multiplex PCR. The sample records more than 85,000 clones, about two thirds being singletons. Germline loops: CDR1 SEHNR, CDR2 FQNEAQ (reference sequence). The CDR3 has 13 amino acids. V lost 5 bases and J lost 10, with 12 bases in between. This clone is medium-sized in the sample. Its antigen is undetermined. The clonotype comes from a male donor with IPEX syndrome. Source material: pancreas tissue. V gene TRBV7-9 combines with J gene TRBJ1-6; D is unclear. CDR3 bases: TGTGCCAGCAGCCGCATCTGGTCCTCACCCCTCCACTTT. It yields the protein CASSRIWSSPLHF.